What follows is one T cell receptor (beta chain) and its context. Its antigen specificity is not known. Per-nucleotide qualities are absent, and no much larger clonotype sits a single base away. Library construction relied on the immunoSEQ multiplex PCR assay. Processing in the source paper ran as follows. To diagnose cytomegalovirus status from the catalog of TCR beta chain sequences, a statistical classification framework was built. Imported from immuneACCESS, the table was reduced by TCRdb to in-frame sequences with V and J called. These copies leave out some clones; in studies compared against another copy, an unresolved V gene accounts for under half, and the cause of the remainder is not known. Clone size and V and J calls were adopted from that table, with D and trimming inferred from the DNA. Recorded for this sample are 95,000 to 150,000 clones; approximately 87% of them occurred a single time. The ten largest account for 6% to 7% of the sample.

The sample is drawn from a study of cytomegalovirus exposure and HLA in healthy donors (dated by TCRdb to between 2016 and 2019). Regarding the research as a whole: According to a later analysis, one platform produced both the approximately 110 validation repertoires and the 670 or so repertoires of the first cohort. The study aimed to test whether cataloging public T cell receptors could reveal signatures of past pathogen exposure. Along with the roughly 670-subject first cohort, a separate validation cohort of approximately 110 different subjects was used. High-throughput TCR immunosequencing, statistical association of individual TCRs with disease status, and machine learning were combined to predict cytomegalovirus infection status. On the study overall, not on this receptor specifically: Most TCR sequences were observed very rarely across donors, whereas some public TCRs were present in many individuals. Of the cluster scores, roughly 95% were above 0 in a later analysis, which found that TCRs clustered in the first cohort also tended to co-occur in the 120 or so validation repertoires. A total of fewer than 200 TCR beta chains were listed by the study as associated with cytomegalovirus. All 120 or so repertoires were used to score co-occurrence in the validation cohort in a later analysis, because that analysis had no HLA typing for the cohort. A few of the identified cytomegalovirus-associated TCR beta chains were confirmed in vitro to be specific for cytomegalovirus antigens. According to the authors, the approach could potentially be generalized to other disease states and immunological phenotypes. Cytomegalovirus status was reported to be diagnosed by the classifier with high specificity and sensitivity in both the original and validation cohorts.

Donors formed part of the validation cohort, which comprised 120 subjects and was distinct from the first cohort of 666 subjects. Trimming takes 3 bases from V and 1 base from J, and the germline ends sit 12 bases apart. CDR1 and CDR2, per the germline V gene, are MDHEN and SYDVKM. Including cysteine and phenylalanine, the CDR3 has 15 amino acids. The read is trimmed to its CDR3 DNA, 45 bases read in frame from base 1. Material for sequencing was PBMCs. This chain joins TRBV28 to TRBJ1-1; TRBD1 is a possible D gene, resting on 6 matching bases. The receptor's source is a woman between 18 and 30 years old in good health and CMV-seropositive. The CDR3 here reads CASSFLGGGNTEAFF. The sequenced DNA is TGTGCCAGCAGTTTCTTAGGGGGGGGGAACACTGAAGCTTTCTTT.